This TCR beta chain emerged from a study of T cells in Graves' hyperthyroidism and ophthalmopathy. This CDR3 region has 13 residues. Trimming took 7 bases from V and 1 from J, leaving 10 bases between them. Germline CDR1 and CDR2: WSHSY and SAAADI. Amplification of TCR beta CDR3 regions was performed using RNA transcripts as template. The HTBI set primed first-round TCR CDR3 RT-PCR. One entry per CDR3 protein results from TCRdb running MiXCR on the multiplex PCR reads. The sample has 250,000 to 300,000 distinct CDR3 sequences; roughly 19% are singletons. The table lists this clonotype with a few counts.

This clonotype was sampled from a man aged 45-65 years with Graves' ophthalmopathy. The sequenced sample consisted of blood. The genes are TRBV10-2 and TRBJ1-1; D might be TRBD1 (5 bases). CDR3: CASILTGNTEAFF. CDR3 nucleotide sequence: TGCGCCAGCATCCTCACAGGGAACACTGAAGCTTTCTTT.